This is a list of T cell receptor beta chains from one sample in a study of post-analysis software for immune sequencing data. TCRdb recomputed calls from the PCR reads with MiXCR, one row per CDR3 protein. Among 650,000 to 850,000 distinct CDR3 sequences listed, 53% were seen once. Material for sequencing was blood. These receptors came from a girl aged 10-17 years with multiple sclerosis. Both conserved end residues are part of each CDR3. D genes are given only for firm matches. Clone size is given for some rows only: seen once, a few or many times, or a class if the clone is expanded.

d_gene: TRBD2
abundance: few
j_gene: TRBJ2-5
v_gene: TRBV5-1
CDR3aa: CASSLVGGSETQYF
CDR3nt: TGCGCCAGCAGCTTGGTCGGGGGGTCAGAGACCCAGTACTTC

d_gene: TRBD1
abundance: .
j_gene: TRBJ2-1
v_gene: TRBV12-3/TRBV12-4
CDR3aa: CASILRSGGNEQFF
CDR3nt: TGTGCCAGCATCCTTCGGTCAGGGGGCAATGAGCAGTTCTTC

d_gene: .
abundance: .
j_gene: TRBJ1-4
v_gene: TRBV6-6
CDR3aa: CASRHRVSGEKLFF
CDR3nt: TGTGCCAGCAGACACAGGGTATCAGGCGAAAAACTGTTTTTT

d_gene: .
abundance: few
j_gene: TRBJ2-1
v_gene: TRBV29-1
CDR3aa: CSVGVGNEQFF
CDR3nt: TGCAGCGTGGGCGTAGGGAATGAGCAGTTCTTC

d_gene: .
abundance: .
j_gene: TRBJ1-2
v_gene: TRBV5-1
CDR3aa: CASSLEYRALYGYTF
CDR3nt: TGCGCCAGCAGCTTGGAATACAGAGCCCTCTATGGCTACACCTTC

d_gene: .
abundance: once
j_gene: TRBJ1-5
v_gene: TRBV9
CDR3aa: CASSVTINQPQHF
CDR3nt: TGTGCCAGCAGCGTCACCATTAATCAGCCCCAGCATTTT

d_gene: .
abundance: .
j_gene: TRBJ2-7
v_gene: TRBV12-3/TRBV12-4
CDR3aa: CASSGPRGSSSYEQYF
CDR3nt: TGTGCCAGCAGCGGCCCAAGGGGCTCAAGCTCCTACGAGCAGTACTTC

d_gene: .
abundance: .
j_gene: TRBJ2-1
v_gene: TRBV29-1
CDR3aa: CSGRAGEQFF
CDR3nt: TGCAGTGGAAGAGCGGGTGAGCAGTTCTTC

d_gene: .
abundance: .
j_gene: TRBJ2-3
v_gene: TRBV3-1
CDR3aa: CASSLTPVSSDTQYF
CDR3nt: TGTGCCAGCAGCCTGACTCCCGTCTCGTCAGATACGCAGTATTTT

d_gene: TRBD2
abundance: .
j_gene: TRBJ2-5
v_gene: TRBV3-1
CDR3aa: CASSLVDLADLFQETQYF
CDR3nt: TGTGCCAGCAGCCTTGTGGATCTAGCGGATCTATTCCAAGAGACCCAGTACTTC

d_gene: TRBD1
abundance: .
j_gene: TRBJ2-7
v_gene: TRBV3-1
CDR3aa: CASSQPGGGYEQYF
CDR3nt: TGTGCCAGCAGCCAACCAGGGGGCGGTTACGAGCAGTACTTC

d_gene: TRBD1
abundance: .
j_gene: TRBJ2-7
v_gene: TRBV7-9
CDR3aa: CASSPGQGSDEQYF
CDR3nt: TGTGCCAGCAGCCCGGGACAGGGGTCGGACGAGCAGTACTTC

d_gene: TRBD1
abundance: .
j_gene: TRBJ2-3
v_gene: TRBV7-3
CDR3aa: CASSSRTGGRDTQYF
CDR3nt: TGTGCCAGCAGCTCCCGGACAGGGGGCAGAGATACGCAGTATTTT

d_gene: TRBD2
abundance: .
j_gene: TRBJ2-1
v_gene: TRBV29-1
CDR3aa: CSVGGLEMDYEQFF
CDR3nt: TGCAGCGTTGGAGGACTAGAGATGGACTATGAGCAGTTCTTC

d_gene: TRBD1
abundance: few
j_gene: TRBJ2-7
v_gene: TRBV27
CDR3aa: CASSWDGTDYYEQYF
CDR3nt: TGTGCCAGCAGTTGGGACGGGACAGACTACTACGAGCAGTACTTC

d_gene: TRBD2
abundance: .
j_gene: TRBJ2-7
v_gene: TRBV6-6
CDR3aa: CASSYSGLATYEQYF
CDR3nt: TGTGCCAGCAGTTACTCGGGACTAGCGACCTACGAGCAGTACTTC

d_gene: TRBD1
abundance: .
j_gene: TRBJ2-1
v_gene: TRBV7-6
CDR3aa: CASSSPGQGSNNEQFF
CDR3nt: TGTGCCAGCAGCTCCCCGGGACAGGGAAGCAACAATGAGCAGTTCTTC

d_gene: TRBD1
abundance: .
j_gene: TRBJ2-6
v_gene: TRBV15
CDR3aa: CATSPRDRGLGANVLTF
CDR3nt: TGTGCCACCAGCCCACGGGACAGGGGGCTCGGGGCCAACGTCCTGACTTTC

d_gene: .
abundance: .
j_gene: TRBJ2-7
v_gene: TRBV3-1
CDR3aa: CASSQGRIYSYEQYF
CDR3nt: TGTGCCAGCAGCCAAGGACGGATTTACTCCTACGAGCAGTACTTC

d_gene: .
abundance: once
j_gene: TRBJ2-1
v_gene: TRBV12-5
CDR3aa: CASRLDNNEQFF
CDR3nt: TGTGCTAGTAGGTTGGACAACAATGAGCAGTTCTTC

d_gene: .
abundance: .
j_gene: TRBJ2-7
v_gene: TRBV5-1
CDR3aa: CASSPLLEVGVGQYF
CDR3nt: TGCGCCAGCAGCCCCCTCTTAGAGGTCGGCGTGGGACAGTACTTC

d_gene: TRBD1
abundance: .
j_gene: TRBJ1-3
v_gene: TRBV11-1
CDR3aa: CASSSTGSDGNTIYF
CDR3nt: TGTGCCAGCAGCTCGACAGGGTCGGACGGAAACACCATATATTTT

d_gene: .
abundance: .
j_gene: TRBJ1-1
v_gene: TRBV12-3/TRBV12-4
CDR3aa: CASSNSKNTEAFF
CDR3nt: TGTGCCAGCTCAAACTCTAAGAACACTGAAGCTTTCTTT

d_gene: TRBD2
abundance: few
j_gene: TRBJ2-7
v_gene: TRBV14
CDR3aa: CASSQGEGISYEQYF
CDR3nt: TGTGCCAGCAGCCAGGGGGAGGGAATCTCCTACGAGCAGTACTTC

d_gene: .
abundance: .
j_gene: TRBJ1-2
v_gene: TRBV21-1
CDR3aa: CASSKERQGPGYTF
CDR3nt: TGTGCCAGCAGCAAAGAACGACAGGGGCCCGGCTACACCTTC

d_gene: TRBD1
abundance: .
j_gene: TRBJ2-5
v_gene: TRBV7-3
CDR3aa: CASSPEQGSETQYF
CDR3nt: TGTGCCAGCAGCCCGGAACAGGGGAGTGAGACCCAGTACTTC

d_gene: .
abundance: .
j_gene: TRBJ2-1
v_gene: TRBV28
CDR3aa: CASSFSLDSSYNEQFF
CDR3nt: TGTGCCAGCAGTTTTAGCCTAGACAGCTCCTACAATGAGCAGTTCTTC

d_gene: .
abundance: once
j_gene: TRBJ2-5
v_gene: TRBV5-1
CDR3aa: CASSALRGYQETQYF
CDR3nt: TGCGCCAGCAGCGCCCTACGAGGGTACCAAGAGACCCAGTACTTC

d_gene: TRBD1
abundance: .
j_gene: TRBJ2-5
v_gene: TRBV11-2
CDR3aa: CASSSMTGGETLYF
CDR3nt: TGTGCCAGCAGCTCTATGACAGGGGGAGAGACCCTGTACTTC

d_gene: TRBD2
abundance: .
j_gene: TRBJ2-7
v_gene: TRBV20-1
CDR3aa: CSARDPTGTSGGPPYEQYF
CDR3nt: TGCAGTGCTAGAGATCCGACCGGGACTAGCGGGGGGCCCCCCTACGAGCAGTACTTC

d_gene: .
abundance: .
j_gene: TRBJ2-7
v_gene: TRBV7-9
CDR3aa: CASSLVTGPYEQYF
CDR3nt: TGTGCCAGCAGCTTAGTAACCGGGCCCTACGAGCAGTACTTC

d_gene: .
abundance: .
j_gene: TRBJ2-1
v_gene: TRBV28
CDR3aa: CASSLGQVTYNEQFF
CDR3nt: TGTGCCAGCAGTTTGGGGCAGGTCACCTACAATGAGCAGTTCTTC

d_gene: .
abundance: few
j_gene: TRBJ1-1
v_gene: TRBV20-1
CDR3aa: CSARKNTEAFF
CDR3nt: TGCAGTGCTAGAAAGAACACTGAAGCTTTCTTT

d_gene: .
abundance: .
j_gene: TRBJ2-5
v_gene: TRBV5-1
CDR3aa: CASRDGGPQETQYF
CDR3nt: TGCGCCAGCAGGGACGGGGGGCCTCAAGAGACCCAGTACTTC

d_gene: .
abundance: few
j_gene: TRBJ2-1
v_gene: TRBV6-2/TRBV6-3
CDR3aa: CASSWGVEQFF
CDR3nt: TGTGCCAGCAGTTGGGGGGTGGAGCAGTTCTTC

d_gene: .
abundance: .
j_gene: TRBJ2-5
v_gene: TRBV5-1
CDR3aa: CASGVWEETQYF
CDR3nt: TGCGCCAGCGGGGTTTGGGAAGAGACCCAGTACTTC

d_gene: .
abundance: .
j_gene: TRBJ1-5
v_gene: TRBV6-5
CDR3aa: CASRGYDSSNQPQHF
CDR3nt: TGTGCCAGCAGAGGATATGACTCAAGCAATCAGCCCCAGCATTTT

d_gene: .
abundance: few
j_gene: TRBJ2-7
v_gene: TRBV29-1
CDR3aa: CSVGQQYEQYF
CDR3nt: TGCAGCGTTGGACAGCAGTACGAGCAGTACTTC

d_gene: .
abundance: .
j_gene: TRBJ1-1
v_gene: TRBV12-3/TRBV12-4
CDR3aa: CASSLQGYNTEAFF
CDR3nt: TGTGCCAGCAGTTTACAGGGCTACAACACTGAAGCTTTCTTT

d_gene: .
abundance: .
j_gene: TRBJ1-4
v_gene: TRBV5-5
CDR3aa: CASSPDPTRKLFF
CDR3nt: TGTGCCAGCAGCCCGGACCCGACACGGAAACTGTTTTTT

d_gene: .
abundance: once
j_gene: TRBJ2-4
v_gene: TRBV7-2
CDR3aa: CASSLVSGQVRYF
CDR3nt: TGTGCCAGCAGCTTAGTTTCGGGTCAGGTTCGGTACTTC

d_gene: TRBD1
abundance: .
j_gene: TRBJ2-1
v_gene: TRBV25-1
CDR3aa: CASRGQGANNEQFF
CDR3nt: TGTGCCAGCCGAGGGCAGGGGGCCAACAATGAGCAGTTCTTC

d_gene: .
abundance: .
j_gene: TRBJ2-1
v_gene: TRBV28
CDR3aa: CASSPTTYDEQFF
CDR3nt: TGTGCCAGCAGTCCAACCACTTACGATGAGCAGTTCTTC

d_gene: TRBD2
abundance: .
j_gene: TRBJ2-2
v_gene: TRBV7-8
CDR3aa: CASSSRLAGGFGERFF
CDR3nt: TGTGCCAGCAGCTCGAGACTAGCGGGAGGGTTCGGGGAGCGGTTTTTT

d_gene: .
abundance: .
j_gene: TRBJ2-3
v_gene: TRBV6-5
CDR3aa: CASSLSWASTGTQYF
CDR3nt: TGTGCCAGCAGTTTATCTTGGGCGAGCACAGGTACGCAGTATTTT

d_gene: .
abundance: .
j_gene: TRBJ1-4
v_gene: TRBV12-3/TRBV12-4
CDR3aa: CASSLGGNRALFF
CDR3nt: TGTGCCAGCAGTTTAGGTGGGAATCGGGCACTGTTTTTT

d_gene: .
abundance: .
j_gene: TRBJ1-2
v_gene: TRBV7-9
CDR3aa: CASSGGSYGYTF
CDR3nt: TGTGCCAGCAGCGGGGGAAGCTATGGCTACACCTTC

d_gene: .
abundance: .
j_gene: TRBJ1-1
v_gene: TRBV5-4
CDR3aa: CASSLVDNTEAFF
CDR3nt: TGTGCCAGCAGCTTAGTAGATAACACTGAAGCTTTCTTT

d_gene: TRBD1
abundance: few
j_gene: TRBJ2-1
v_gene: TRBV29-1
CDR3aa: CSVLPGQGTLAGYNEQFF
CDR3nt: TGCAGCGTTTTACCGGGACAGGGAACTCTTGCCGGCTACAATGAGCAGTTCTTC

d_gene: .
abundance: .
j_gene: TRBJ2-5
v_gene: TRBV29-1
CDR3aa: CSVRAGNQETQYF
CDR3nt: TGCAGCGTCAGGGCCGGTAACCAAGAGACCCAGTACTTC

d_gene: .
abundance: .
j_gene: TRBJ2-1
v_gene: TRBV5-1
CDR3aa: CASSPDHEQFF
CDR3nt: TGCGCCAGCAGCCCGGACCATGAGCAGTTCTTC

d_gene: TRBD1
abundance: once
j_gene: TRBJ2-3
v_gene: TRBV7-7
CDR3aa: CASSSGTAGTDTQYF
CDR3nt: TGTGCCAGCAGCTCCGGGACAGCTGGCACAGATACGCAGTATTTT

d_gene: TRBD1
abundance: .
j_gene: TRBJ2-5
v_gene: TRBV6-5
CDR3aa: CASSYLRTGRETQYF
CDR3nt: TGTGCCAGCAGTTACTTGAGGACAGGCAGGGAGACCCAGTACTTC

d_gene: TRBD1
abundance: .
j_gene: TRBJ2-5
v_gene: TRBV7-9
CDR3aa: CASSTRQGGETQYF
CDR3nt: TGTGCCAGCAGCACTAGACAGGGTGGAGAGACCCAGTACTTC

d_gene: TRBD1
abundance: .
j_gene: TRBJ2-1
v_gene: TRBV5-1
CDR3aa: CASSSGQRNEQFF
CDR3nt: TGCGCCAGCAGCTCGGGACAGCGCAATGAGCAGTTCTTC

d_gene: .
abundance: .
j_gene: TRBJ2-7
v_gene: TRBV20-1
CDR3aa: CSASGLLFYEQYF
CDR3nt: TGCAGTGCTTCCGGCCTCCTTTTCTACGAGCAGTACTTC

d_gene: .
abundance: .
j_gene: TRBJ2-3
v_gene: TRBV5-1
CDR3aa: CASSVGQGLVVDTQYF
CDR3nt: TGCGCCAGCAGCGTGGGGCAGGGCCTCGTAGTAGATACGCAGTATTTT

d_gene: .
abundance: few
j_gene: TRBJ1-2
v_gene: TRBV2
CDR3aa: CATKTGPGLGYTF
CDR3nt: TGTGCCACCAAAACGGGACCCGGTCTGGGCTACACCTTC

d_gene: .
abundance: few
j_gene: TRBJ2-7
v_gene: TRBV5-1
CDR3aa: CASSLATEQYF
CDR3nt: TGCGCCAGCAGCTTGGCCACCGAGCAGTACTTC

d_gene: TRBD1
abundance: .
j_gene: TRBJ2-1
v_gene: TRBV6-6
CDR3aa: CASVGQGASYNGQFF
CDR3nt: TGTGCCAGCGTGGGACAGGGGGCATCCTACAATGGGCAGTTCTTC